This T cell receptor (beta chain) was identified in a study of T-cell memory formation after mild COVID-19. Deletions cut 0 bases from V and 4 bases from J, with 6 bases between. Per germline, CDR1 DFQATT and CDR2 SNEGSKA (reference sequence). The CDR3 consists of 12 residues. 5'RACE primed from the constant segment yielded TCR alpha and TCR beta cDNA libraries bearing sample barcodes and UMIs. TCRdb re-called the 5' RACE reads through MiXCR, storing one row per CDR3 protein. The table includes more than 150,000 distinct CDR3 sequences, 15% to 20% detected once. As concerns this clonotype: Antigen specificity is unknown.

Points from the study as a whole: Contracting clones, day 15 to 85, had balanced CD4/CD8, and later expanders favored CD4+. Largely, contracting CD4+ clones fell within CM and EM, and contracting CD8+ clones within EMRA. Cross-reactive memory apparently joined, as some responding clones appeared in pre-infection memory.

The V and J genes are TRBV20-1 and TRBJ1-1, with D uncertain. The TCR sequence derives from a man aged 18 to 29 who had mild COVID-19 (a few samples of this study predate the infection). Cell type and time point are not known. Sequencing input: PBMCs or a T cell subset sorted from them (not recorded which). CDR3 loop: CSAREGSTEAFF. The CDR3, as DNA: TGCAGTGCTAGAGAGGGTAGCACTGAAGCTTTCTTT.